Shown below are 25 T cell receptor beta chains from a single sample sequenced in a study of beta chain features in type 1 diabetes. What was sequenced were expressed TCRB transcripts, since all of the isolated RNA had been reverse transcribed. Clones were read by immunoSEQ multiplex PCR, and TCRdb kept only the in-frame ones, dropping some. Counted here are about 44,000 clones, just over 50% occurring once; the ten biggest clones make up around 2.1%. What was sequenced was Tregs from blood. These TCRs come from a young woman in good health.

This rearrangement joins TRBV19 to TRBJ1-1; D unresolved. Germline V lookup: CDR1 LNHDA, CDR2 SQIVND (reference sequence). The CDR3 spans 11 residues. V was pared by 8 bases and J by 9 bases, with 13 bases between. CDR3 protein: CASWRESKAFF. CDR3 DNA sequence: TGTGCCAGTTGGAGGGAATCGAAAGCTTTCTTT.

This clone was seen more than once but under ten times. The CDR3 bases are TGTGCCTGGAACCCTACAGGGGGCGTCAACAATGAGCAGTTCTTC. This encodes CAWNPTGGVNNEQFF. The chain employs TRBV30 and TRBJ2-1; TRBD1 matches at 9 bases. J gave up 5 bases and V 4 bases, and 9 bases lay outside the gene matches. This CDR3 is 15 amino acids long. Per germline, CDR1 GTSNPN and CDR2 SVGIG (reference sequence).

This sequence joins TRBV28 and TRBJ1-4, with a possible D match to TRBD1 (6 bases). CDR3 length: 15 residues. Germline assignment: CDR1 MDHEN and CDR2 SYDVKM. V was pared by 6 bases and J by 0 bases, with 11 bases between. As DNA, the CDR3 is TGTGCCAGCAGGAGCTCAGGGGCAACTAATGAAAAACTGTTTTTT. Translating it yields CASRSSGATNEKLFF.

The J gene is TRBJ1-1, the V gene TRBV19; D unresolved. Trimming left V 5 bases short and J 1 base short, with 8 bases between. CDR1 and CDR2 (germline): LNHDA, SQIVND (reference sequence). CDR3 length equals 13 residues. CDR3 nucleotides: TGTGCCAGTAGTGAACAGAGGAACACTGAAGCTTTCTTT. Protein: CASSEQRNTEAFF.

V and J are TRBV6-5 and TRBJ2-1, with TRBD2 identical over 8 bases. The V gene's germline CDR1 is MNHEY and CDR2 SVGAGI. This CDR3 region has 16 residues. V lost 2 bases to trimming and J lost 4 bases; unmatched junction nucleotides: 7. In DNA form, the CDR3 reads TGTGCCAGCAGTTACCTAGGCCTAGCGGGTTACAATGAGCAGTTCTTC. Its translation: CASSYLGLAGYNEQFF.

The chain is built from TRBV28 and TRBJ2-1; TRBD2 might be the D (6 bases). Looked up from germline, CDR1 is MDHEN and CDR2 is SYDVKM. V was shortened by 2 bases and J by 8 bases, with 13 bases between the two germline ends. The CDR3 is made up of 14 amino acids. The CDR3 DNA follows: TGTGCCAGCAGTTTAGGAGGGAGGAGGGATGAGCAGTTCTTC. Protein: CASSLGGRRDEQFF.

The rearrangement uses TRBV11-2 and TRBJ2-7; possible D gene TRBD2, 6 bases. Per germline, CDR1 SGHAT and CDR2 FQNNGV. Trimming left V 1 base short and J 1 base short, with 8 bases between. The CDR3 has 14 residues. This CDR3 is CASSLGGGSYEQYF. The CDR3 bases are TGTGCCAGCAGCTTAGGTGGGGGGTCCTACGAGCAGTACTTC.

Remarks on this clone: This CDR3 fails to terminate in the conserved phenylalanine or tryptophan, so it likely reflects a read error. The DNA is left out, because the CDR3 cannot be placed on it with certainty; the CDR3 is given as TCRdb lists it. This chain uses TRBV2 with TRBJ1-1; TRBD1 is taken as the D call from the table, unchecked against the DNA. Germline CDR1 is SNHLY and CDR2 is FYNNEI. Inclusive of both ends, the CDR3 amounts to 11 amino acids. The CDR3 sequence is CASSGDSPVPL.

J is TRBJ2-1 and V is TRBV27; 14 bases map to TRBD2. This CDR3 spans 18 amino acids. V was clipped by 4 bases and J by 0 bases; unmatched bases: 5. CDR1 is MNHEY and CDR2 is SMNVEV in the germline V gene (reference sequence). DNA for the CDR3: TGTGCCAGCAGTTCGTGGACTAGCGGGAGGAGCTCCTACAATGAGCAGTTCTTC. Its protein is CASSSWTSGRSSYNEQFF.

The chain links TRBV5-4 to TRBJ2-7; the D is unclear. Germline CDR1 and CDR2: SGHNT and YYREEE (reference sequence). Trimming shortened V by 0 bases and J by 3 bases, and 13 bases separated the two germline ends. The CDR3 sequence is 15 residues long. CDR3: CASSLDWSGSYEQYF. The CDR3 region has the DNA TGTGCCAGCAGCTTGGATTGGTCAGGTAGCTACGAGCAGTACTTC.

The gene calls are TRBV21-1 and TRBJ2-3; the table calls TRBD1, which could not be checked here. TRBV21-1 is deemed a pseudogene. This CDR3 comprises 14 residues. CDR3 bases: TGTGCCAGCAGCCGGTACAGGGCATTAGATACGCAGTATTTT. Translation gives CASSRYRALDTQYF.

This clone was observed a few times. The DNA of the CDR3 is TGTGCCAGCAGCTTGGAATACCTAGCGGGACGGACCCAGTACTTC. The encoded protein is CASSLEYLAGRTQYF. V usage is TRBV5-5 and J usage is TRBJ2-5; 9 nucleotides agree with TRBD2. This CDR3 has 15 amino acids. Germline assignment: CDR1 SGHKS and CDR2 YYEKEE (reference sequence). Germline trimming cut 0 bases from V and 7 bases from J; bases unmatched to any gene: 7.

The chain links TRBV5-5 to TRBJ1-5, with TRBD1 as a possible D gene (5 bases). Trimming stripped 5 bases from V and 0 bases from J, with 12 bases between. The CDR3 totals 15 residues. The V gene's germline CDR1 is SGHKS and CDR2 YYEKEE (reference sequence). Written as DNA, the CDR3 is TGTGCCAGCAGGTACCGACAGCATAGCAATCAGCCCCAGCATTTT. It translates to CASRYRQHSNQPQHF.

The chain joins TRBV30 to TRBJ2-1, with 9 bases fitting TRBD2. In germline, CDR1 is GTSNPN, CDR2 SVGIG (reference sequence). CDR3 length equals 15 residues. V trimming: 1 base; J trimming: 7 bases; junction bases outside the gene matches: 8. For the CDR3, the DNA is TGTGCCTGGAGTGGAACGGGACTAGCAAAAAATGAGCAGTTCTTC. Protein: CAWSGTGLAKNEQFF. The whole variable domain, remainder taken from reference TRBV30 and TRBJ2-1, is SQTIHQWPATLVQPVGSPLSLECTVEGTSNPNLYWYRQAAGRGLQLLFYSVGIGQISSEVPQNLSASRPQDRQFILSSKKLLLSDSGFYLCAWSGTGLAKNEQFFGPGTRLTVL.

This clone was found a few times. The chain links TRBV11-2 to TRBJ2-4; D not certain. Germline values: CDR1 SGHAT, CDR2 FQNNGV. The CDR3 has 13 amino acids. Between the trimmed V and J ends, which lost 6 bases and 8 bases, there was a span of 14 bases. The CDR3 loop reads CASSYSMRDIQYF. The CDR3 bases are TGTGCCAGCAGTTATTCGATGAGAGACATTCAGTACTTC.

This clone was recorded a few times. CDR3 nucleotide sequence: TGTGCCAGCAGTTTAGGGGCCGCAGGGCGAAGTAACTACGAGCAGTACTTC. The encoded protein is CASSLGAAGRSNYEQYF. This chain uses TRBV28 with TRBJ2-7; tentatively, D is TRBD1 (5 bases). The ends were cut back, 2 bases at V and 3 bases at J, with 20 bases in the middle. CDR1 and CDR2 from the germline V gene are MDHEN and SYDVKM. The CDR3 spans 17 residues.

This chain uses TRBV6-1 with TRBJ1-1; 11 bases fit TRBD1. Unmatched junction bases numbered 4, after V lost 3 bases and J lost 4 bases. The CDR3 is 15 amino acids. Germline CDR1 reads MNHNS; CDR2 reads SASEGT. CDR3 nucleotides: TGTGCCAGCAGTGAGGGGACAGGGGGGGTCACTGAAGCTTTCTTT. Translated: CASSEGTGGVTEAFF.

The chain couples TRBV30 to TRBJ1-3; the D gene is possibly TRBD1 (5 bases). The CDR3 totals 12 residues. Germline assignment: CDR1 GTSNPN and CDR2 SVGIG (reference sequence). V was shortened by 7 bases and J by 3 bases, with 10 bases between the two germline ends. CDR3 in DNA: TGTGCCTCCCGGGGGTTTGGAAACACCATATATTTT. Amino acids: CASRGFGNTIYF.

The J gene is TRBJ2-1, the V gene TRBV4-1; maybe TRBD1 (5 bases). Per the germline V gene, CDR1 is MGHRA and CDR2 is YSYEKL. This CDR3 contains 18 residues. V was cut by 4 bases and J by 1 base, with 20 bases left in between. The CDR3 DNA sequence: TGCGCCAGCAGCCCCTACTTTGGGGCGGTCCTATCCTACAATGAGCAGTTCTTC. Translated: CASSPYFGAVLSYNEQFF.

This clone was counted a few times. The CDR3 coding sequence is TGTGCCTGGAGTCACCAGTACGAGCAGTACTTC. Its protein is CAWSHQYEQYF. The V call is TRBV30, the J call TRBJ2-7, with D uncertain. The CDR3 runs 11 residues. The V end was cut by 2 bases, the J end by 4 bases, with 6 bases between. Germline V gene lookup returns CDR1 GTSNPN and CDR2 SVGIG (reference sequence).

J is TRBJ1-5 and V is TRBV16; no clear D gene. CDR1 and CDR2 from the germline V gene are KGHSY and FQNENV. The CDR3 has 15 residues. The V end was cut by 0 bases, the J end by 2 bases, with 8 bases between. The CDR3 bases are TGTGCCAGCAGCCAATCTTCAGCGCGCAATCAGCCCCAGCATTTT. Translating gives CASSQSSARNQPQHF.

This sequence joins TRBV15 and TRBJ2-1; possible D gene TRBD2, 5 bases. CDR3 length equals 16 residues. CDR1 and CDR2 from the germline V gene are LNHNV and YYDKDF (reference sequence). V was trimmed by 1 base and J by 2 bases, leaving 12 bases between them. The CDR3 region has the DNA TGTGCCACCAGCAGAGTCTCCAGCGGACCCTACAATGAGCAGTTCTTC. The encoded protein is CATSRVSSGPYNEQFF.

The chain joins TRBV29-1 to TRBJ2-7; 9 nucleotides line up with TRBD1. The germline gives CDR1 SQVTM, CDR2 ANQGSEA. The CDR3 totals 15 residues. The junction had 12 bases not matched to a gene; V was cut back by 7 bases and J by 2 bases. The CDR3 protein is CSGGGTGTSTYEQYF. For the CDR3, the DNA is TGCAGCGGGGGGGGGACAGGGACTTCTACCTACGAGCAGTACTTC.

This clone came up a few times. This sample includes further DNA sequences coding for the same CDR3. V is TRBV7-2 and J is TRBJ1-5, with 8 bases that match TRBD1. This CDR3 contains 15 residues. Unmatched junction bases numbered 2, after V lost 4 bases and J lost 0 bases. The germline CDR1 and CDR2 sequences are SGHTA and FQGNSA. The CDR3 spells CASSSGQGSNQPQHF. The CDR3 DNA reads as TGTGCCAGCAGCTCTGGACAGGGTAGCAATCAGCCCCAGCATTTT.

The chain is built from TRBV11-2 and TRBJ1-2; a possible D gene is TRBD1 (6 bases). This CDR3 has 16 residues. The V and J ends lost 0 bases and 0 bases respectively, with 11 bases between them. Per germline, CDR1 SGHAT and CDR2 FQNNGV. The CDR3: CASSLDLWTANYGYTF. CDR3 bases: TGTGCCAGCAGCTTAGATCTATGGACAGCTAACTATGGCTACACCTTC.